Below, one T cell receptor (beta chain) is given with its context. The data belong to a study of immune evolution from preneoplasia to lung adenocarcinoma. Study details: HLA loss of heterozygosity: over 5.5% AIS, about 15% MIA, more than 25% ADC, none AAH.

CDR1 is WSHSY, CDR2 SAAADI, per germline. This CDR3 is built from 15 residues. V was cut by 6 bases and J by 1 base, with 13 bases left in between. TCRdb's table, derived via immunoSEQ multiplex PCR, lists solely in-frame clones and lacks some. The sample lists tens of thousands of clones; under 85% were seen once. This sequence joins TRBV10-2 and TRBJ1-5, with D maybe TRBD1 (5 bases). This receptor was identified in a person aged 55 to 70 with lung adenocarcinoma. Specimen: FFPE invasive lung adenocarcinoma tissue. The CDR3 spells CASSRGGESNQPQHF. CDR3 nucleotide sequence: TGCGCCAGCAGCCGGGGGGGGGAAAGCAATCAGCCCCAGCATTTT.